These 5 T cell receptor beta chains were all obtained from the same sample, sequenced in a study of beta chain features in type 1 diabetes. Of the isolated RNA, all was reverse transcribed, and so the sequenced material was expressed TCRB transcripts. Clones were sequenced by immunoSEQ multiplex PCR, and TCRdb holds only the in-frame ones, with some missing. Of around 250,000 clones in the sample, around 14% are singletons; the top ten hold about 0.03%. Material: naive CD4+ T cells from blood. These receptors came from a middle-aged woman in good health.

V gene TRBV9 combines with J gene TRBJ2-7; 8 nucleotides match TRBD1. Germline CDR1 and CDR2: SGDLS and YYNGEE. The CDR3 consists of 15 residues. The V and J ends lost 0 bases and 6 bases, in that order; junction bases with no gene match: 8. CDR3 nucleotide sequence: TGTGCCAGCAGCGTAGTTGGGACAGGTTTAGGCGAGCAGTACTTC. Its translation: CASSVVGTGLGEQYF.

This clone came up a few times. The chain links TRBV5-1 to TRBJ2-2; D remains unclear. CDR1 is SGHRS and CDR2 is YFSETQ in the germline V gene. Trimming left V 0 bases short and J 1 base short, with 4 bases between. The CDR3 sequence is 14 residues long. The CDR3 nucleotides are TGCGCCAGCAGCTTGGCCCAGAACACCGGGGAGCTGTTTTTT. Its translation is CASSLAQNTGELFF.

This clone was seen more than once but under ten times. The J gene is TRBJ2-2, the V gene TRBV5-1; D gene ambiguous. The CDR3 is made up of 15 amino acids. V shed 0 bases and J shed 0 bases, with 6 bases lying between them. CDR1 and CDR2 (germline): SGHRS, YFSETQ. The CDR3: CASSLEAANTGELFF. CDR3 nucleotide sequence: TGCGCCAGCAGCTTGGAAGCCGCGAACACCGGGGAGCTGTTTTTT. Full variable domain (outside the CDR3, taken from reference TRBV5-1 and TRBJ2-2): KAGVTQTPRYLIKTRGQQVTLSCSPISGHRSVSWYQQTPGQGLQFLFEYFSETQRNKGNFPGRFSGRQFSNSRSEMNVSTLELGDSALYLCASSLEAANTGELFFGEGSRLTVL.

V usage is TRBV10-3 and J usage is TRBJ2-7; TRBD2 might be the D (5 bases). V was pared by 2 bases and J by 2 bases, with 10 bases between. The CDR3 loop spans 14 amino acids. Germline V gene lookup returns CDR1 ENHRY and CDR2 SYGVKD. CDR3 sequence (DNA): TGTGCCATCAGTGAGACGGGGAACCCCTACGAGCAGTACTTC. Protein sequence: CAISETGNPYEQYF.

This clone was counted a few times. The gene calls are TRBV9 and TRBJ2-3; TRBD1 is a possible D gene (5 bases). The CDR3 totals 18 residues. The ends were cut back, 1 base at V and 0 bases at J, with 18 bases in the middle. From germline, CDR1 is SGDLS and CDR2 YYNGEE. The CDR3 DNA is TGTGCCAGCAGCGTATGGGGCGCCCAGACAGCTAGCACAGATACGCAGTATTTT. It codes for CASSVWGAQTASTDTQYF.